One sample yielded the 20 T cell receptor beta chains listed below, sequenced in a study of blood T cells in healthy people across ages. A second 7 to 11 cycle PCR used barcoded and J-beta primers. MiXCR, run by TCRdb on the 5' RACE reads, gives a single entry per CDR3 protein. The sample yields some 900,000 distinct CDR3 sequences, about 48% seen once. The sample consisted of blood. These TCRs come from a man aged 25 to 40 in good health.

The chain links TRBV30 to TRBJ2-7; D is unresolved. This CDR3 comprises 12 residues. V was clipped by 0 bases and J by 3 bases, with 6 bases between them. Germline V gives CDR1 GTSNPN, CDR2 SVGIG (reference sequence). CDR3 residues: CAWSVDFYEQYF. CDR3 coding DNA: TGTGCCTGGAGTGTAGACTTCTACGAGCAGTACTTC.

This clonotype was seen only a few times. The chain employs TRBV28 and TRBJ2-5, with D perhaps TRBD2 (6 bases). V was clipped by 4 bases and J by 0 bases, with 15 bases between them. This CDR3 is 16 amino acids long. Germline assignment: CDR1 MDHEN and CDR2 SYDVKM. The CDR3, as DNA: TGTGCCAGCAGTTCCAATGGTCGGGGGTACCAAGAGACCCAGTACTTC. Protein sequence: CASSSNGRGYQETQYF.

J is TRBJ2-7 and V is TRBV7-9; TRBD2 matches at 8 bases. Trimming at V came to 0 bases and at J to 6 bases, leaving 7 bases not matched to a gene. Germline V lookup: CDR1 SEHNR, CDR2 FQNEAQ (reference sequence). The CDR3 sequence is 15 residues long. The CDR3 nucleotides are TGTGCCAGCAGCTTAGCGCGGACTAGCCCAGGCGAGCAGTACTTC. Its translation: CASSLARTSPGEQYF. Full variable domain (rest looked up from reference TRBV7-9 and TRBJ2-7): DTGVSQNPRHKITKRGQNVTFRCDPISEHNRLYWYRQTLGQGPEFLTYFQNEAQLEKSRLLSDRFSAERPKGSFSTLEIQRTEQGDSAMYLCASSLARTSPGEQYFGPGTRLTVT.

The chain has TRBV27 and TRBJ1-2, with 12 bases aligning to TRBD1. V lost 2 bases and J lost 6; bases outside the gene matches: 4. This CDR3 has 15 amino acids. Per the germline V gene, CDR1 is MNHEY and CDR2 is SMNVEV (reference sequence). CDR3 bases: TGTGCCAGCAGTTTAGGGACAGGGGGCATGGATGGCTACACCTTC. Translation: CASSLGTGGMDGYTF.

The V gene is TRBV29-1, the J gene TRBJ2-1; weak D call: TRBD2 (5 bases). V lost 8 bases and J 7 bases, leaving 21 bases between the germline ends. CDR1 is SQVTM and CDR2 is ANQGSEA in the germline V gene. This CDR3 has 14 amino acids. CDR3 sequence: CSSRPGSVRNEQFF. For the CDR3, the DNA is TGCAGCAGCAGACCGGGGAGTGTGAGAAATGAGCAGTTCTTC.

For the CDR3, the DNA is TGTGCCACCAGTGATTCGGGACAGGGAAAAGATACGCAGTATTTT. Protein: CATSDSGQGKDTQYF. This chain joins TRBV24-1 and TRBJ2-3, with 9 bases identical to TRBD1. Germline assignment: CDR1 KGHDR and CDR2 SFDVKD. CDR3 length: 15 amino acids. With 2 bases clipped from V and 5 bases from J, the junction kept 4 bases outside the gene matches.

The V call is TRBV28, the J call TRBJ2-7; no definite D call. Trimming stripped 3 bases from V and 0 bases from J, with 12 bases between. CDR3 length: 15 amino acids. The germline V gene has CDR1 MDHEN and CDR2 SYDVKM. DNA of the CDR3: TGTGCCAGCAGTTTCATATATTCGAGCTCCTACGAGCAGTACTTC. Protein: CASSFIYSSSYEQYF.

A few counts support this clonotype. The chain joins TRBV4-3 to TRBJ2-7; D perhaps matches TRBD2 (6 bases). Trimming pared 0 bases from V and 3 bases from J, leaving 12 bases between. Looked up from germline, CDR1 is LGHNA and CDR2 is YSLEER. This CDR3 has 15 amino acids. The CDR3 DNA reads as TGCGCCAGCAGCCAAGATAAAGGTAGCGGCTACGAGCAGTACTTC. Amino acids: CASSQDKGSGYEQYF.

This clonotype was recorded at least ten times. The chain recombines TRBV7-9 with TRBJ2-6; D ambiguous. The CDR3 consists of 15 residues. Trimming cost V 5 bases and J 0 bases, with 8 bases left between them. Germline V gives CDR1 SEHNR, CDR2 FQNEAQ (reference sequence). As DNA, the CDR3 is TGTGCCAGCAGCGTTTTGAGCTCTGGGGCCAACGTCCTGACTTTC. It encodes CASSVLSSGANVLTF.

CDR3 sequence reads: CASSIGTASYEQYF. DNA of the CDR3: TGTGCCAGCAGCATAGGAACGGCTAGCTACGAGCAGTACTTC. V usage is TRBV7-9 and J usage is TRBJ2-4; D is unresolved. TRBJ2-7 matches the DNA end more closely, so the J call is doubtful. CDR3 length equals 14 residues. Germline CDR1 SEHNR, CDR2 FQNEAQ (reference sequence).

A few counts support this clonotype. V is TRBV24-1 and J is TRBJ2-5; D is unresolved. This CDR3 contains 9 residues. Germline values: CDR1 KGHDR, CDR2 SFDVKD. V was shortened by 10 bases and J by 5 bases, with 4 bases between the two germline ends. CDR3 residues: CATGETQYF. The CDR3 nucleotides are TGTGCCACGGGCGAGACCCAGTACTTC.

This clonotype showed up just a few times. This chain uses TRBV5-1 with TRBJ1-1; D might be TRBD1 (6 bases). This CDR3 has 16 residues. Germline-derived CDR1 and CDR2 are SGHRS and YFSETQ. With 0 bases removed from V and 1 base from J, the gap between germline ends came to 13 bases. DNA of the CDR3: TGCGCCAGCAGCTTGGTGCAGGGGCAAGGGAACACTGAAGCTTTCTTT. Translation: CASSLVQGQGNTEAFF. The complete variable domain, with remaining parts taken from reference TRBV5-1 and TRBJ1-1, reads KAGVTQTPRYLIKTRGQQVTLSCSPISGHRSVSWYQQTPGQGLQFLFEYFSETQRNKGNFPGRFSGRQFSNSRSEMNVSTLELGDSALYLCASSLVQGQGNTEAFFGQGTRLTVV.

The chain uses TRBV20-1 and TRBJ1-1; tentatively, D is TRBD1 (5 bases). V was clipped by 0 bases and J by 9 bases, with 8 bases between them. CDR3 length equals 11 residues. Germline-derived CDR1 and CDR2 are DFQATT and SNEGSKA (reference sequence). DNA of the CDR3: TGCAGTGCTAGAGATCAGGGCCAAGCTTTCTTT. The encoded protein is CSARDQGQAFF.

The V gene is TRBV29-1, the J gene TRBJ2-2; D may be TRBD1 (7 bases). The V gene lost 1 base and the J gene lost 12 bases, with 12 bases spanning the gap. The germline CDR1 and CDR2 sequences are SQVTM and ANQGSEA. The CDR3 runs to 12 residues. The CDR3 DNA follows: TGCAGCGTTGAAGCACAGGGGAGGAAGCTGTTTTTT. Its translation is CSVEAQGRKLFF.

V gene TRBV11-2 combines with J gene TRBJ2-1; the match to TRBD2 covers 8 bases. Germline assignment: CDR1 SGHAT and CDR2 FQNNGV. The CDR3 length is 13 residues. V lost 5 bases to trimming and J lost 3 bases; unmatched junction nucleotides: 0. CDR3 coding DNA: TGTGCCAGCAGCGGGACTAGCTACAATGAGCAGTTCTTC. Translation: CASSGTSYNEQFF.

V usage is TRBV20-1 and J usage is TRBJ1-4; TRBD1 is a possible D gene (5 bases). The CDR3 sequence is 16 residues long. The germline CDR1 and CDR2 sequences are DFQATT and SNEGSKA (reference sequence). Trimming removed 1 base from V and 10 bases from J, with 22 bases in between. The CDR3 reads CSARALDNTGYGKLFF. In nucleotides, the CDR3 is TGCAGTGCTAGAGCTTTGGACAACACTGGGTATGGAAAACTGTTTTTT.

The chain is built from TRBV7-2 and TRBJ1-3, with a possible D match to TRBD1 (5 bases). V shed 4 bases and J shed 2 bases, with 12 bases lying between them. Germline CDR1 reads SGHTA; CDR2 reads FQGNSA. The CDR3 covers 15 residues. CDR3 DNA sequence: TGTGCCAGCAGCTCGAGGGGCCCGCCTGGAAACACCATATATTTT. This encodes CASSSRGPPGNTIYF.

The genes are TRBV7-9 and TRBJ2-3; D remains unclear. The V gene's germline CDR1 is SEHNR and CDR2 FQNEAQ (reference sequence). The CDR3 is 14 amino acids. The V end was cut by 7 bases, the J end by 0 bases, with 11 bases between. DNA for the CDR3: TGTGCCAGCACGGACGACTCTAGCACAGATACGCAGTATTTT. Its protein is CASTDDSSTDTQYF.

The V and J genes are TRBV4-2 and TRBJ2-1, with 7 bases lining up with TRBD2. Germline-derived CDR1 and CDR2 are LGHNA and YNFKEQ. After removal of 4 bases from V and 6 bases from J, the junction contained 12 bases not matched to a gene. CDR3 length: 16 residues. The CDR3 DNA reads TGTGCCAGCAGCCCGAGGGAAGGACTAGGAGGCAATGAGCAGTTCTTC. This translates into CASSPREGLGGNEQFF.

This clonotype was counted ten times or more. This chain links TRBV27 with TRBJ1-2; D not certain. V lost 3 bases, J lost 2 bases, and 10 bases lay in between. CDR1 is MNHEY, CDR2 SMNVEV, per germline (reference sequence). The CDR3 contains 14 residues. The CDR3 region has the DNA TGTGCCAGCAGTTTGGCAGGTCGGAACTATGGCTACACCTTC. This translates into CASSLAGRNYGYTF.